This entry features one TCR beta chain sequence. The data were taken from a study of T cell responses to AZD1222 COVID-19 vaccine. This table comes from immunoSEQ multiplex PCR, and its TCRdb copy is limited to in-frame clones, with some not included. The sample comprises around 120,000 clones, over 75% of which are singletons, and about 3.7% rests with the top ten. This sample comprised peripheral blood, obtained on day 0 of AZD1222 vaccination. The TCR originated in an adult in good health.

This CDR3 reads CASSSTGTTEAFF. CDR3 sequence (DNA): TGCGCCAGCAGCTCAACAGGGACCACTGAAGCTTTCTTT. The rearrangement links TRBV5-1 to TRBJ1-1; D perhaps matches TRBD1 (6 bases). This CDR3 comprises 13 residues. Trimming removed 3 bases at V and 4 bases at J, with 10 bases between. The V gene's germline CDR1 is SGHRS and CDR2 YFSETQ.